Reported below is one T cell receptor (beta chain). In the authors' workflow: Estimates of nucleated cell counts were drawn from the amplification of reference gene primers. The method was immunoSEQ multiplex PCR; TCRdb's version includes in-frame clones alone and lacks a portion of them. V, J and clone size derive from that table, while D and trimming were established from the DNA sequence. The repertoire holds roughly 260,000 clones, 82% seen once, with roughly 3.1% in the top ten. This sample was included in a study of blood T cell repertoires in COVID-19. CDR1 and CDR2 (germline): SGHDN, FVKESK. After removal of 0 bases from V and 3 bases from J, the junction contained 8 bases not matched to a gene. This CDR3 has 18 amino acids.

The sequenced sample consisted of peripheral blood. The clonotype originates from a woman in her late teens or twenties with acute or convalescent COVID-19. The rearrangement links TRBV14 to TRBJ2-5; TRBD2 aligns across 12 bases. CDR3: CASSQDRWGLAGKETQYF. CDR3 in DNA: TGTGCCAGCAGCCAAGACCGCTGGGGACTAGCGGGCAAAGAGACCCAGTACTTC.